This record looks at one T cell receptor (beta chain) sequence and its context. The antigen is unknown. The data were obtained in a study of OX40 agonist ivuxolimab in advanced cancers. General study findings and limits: Partial responders at 0.1-3.0 mg/kg showed near-lowest clonal expansion.

CDR3 length: 16 amino acids. The trim removed 4 bases at V and 7 bases at J, leaving 10 bases unmatched. Germline CDR1 is LNHDA and CDR2 is SQIVND (reference sequence). Profiling relied on immunoSEQ multiplex PCR, and the TCRdb table lists in-frame clones only, not all of them. The table has tens of thousands of clones, approximately 78% seen once; the top ten hold about 0.41%. J is TRBJ1-5 and V is TRBV19; 10 bases are shared with TRBD1. This specimen was CD4+ or CD8+ T cells sorted from blood, taken in a trial of the OX40 agonist ivuxolimab. This TCR came from an adult with an advanced solid tumor such as melanoma, head and neck, liver or kidney cancer. The CDR3 region has the DNA TGTGCCAGTAGTACCAACCGGGACAGGGGAAAACAGCCCCAGCATTTT. This translates into CASSTNRDRGKQPQHF.